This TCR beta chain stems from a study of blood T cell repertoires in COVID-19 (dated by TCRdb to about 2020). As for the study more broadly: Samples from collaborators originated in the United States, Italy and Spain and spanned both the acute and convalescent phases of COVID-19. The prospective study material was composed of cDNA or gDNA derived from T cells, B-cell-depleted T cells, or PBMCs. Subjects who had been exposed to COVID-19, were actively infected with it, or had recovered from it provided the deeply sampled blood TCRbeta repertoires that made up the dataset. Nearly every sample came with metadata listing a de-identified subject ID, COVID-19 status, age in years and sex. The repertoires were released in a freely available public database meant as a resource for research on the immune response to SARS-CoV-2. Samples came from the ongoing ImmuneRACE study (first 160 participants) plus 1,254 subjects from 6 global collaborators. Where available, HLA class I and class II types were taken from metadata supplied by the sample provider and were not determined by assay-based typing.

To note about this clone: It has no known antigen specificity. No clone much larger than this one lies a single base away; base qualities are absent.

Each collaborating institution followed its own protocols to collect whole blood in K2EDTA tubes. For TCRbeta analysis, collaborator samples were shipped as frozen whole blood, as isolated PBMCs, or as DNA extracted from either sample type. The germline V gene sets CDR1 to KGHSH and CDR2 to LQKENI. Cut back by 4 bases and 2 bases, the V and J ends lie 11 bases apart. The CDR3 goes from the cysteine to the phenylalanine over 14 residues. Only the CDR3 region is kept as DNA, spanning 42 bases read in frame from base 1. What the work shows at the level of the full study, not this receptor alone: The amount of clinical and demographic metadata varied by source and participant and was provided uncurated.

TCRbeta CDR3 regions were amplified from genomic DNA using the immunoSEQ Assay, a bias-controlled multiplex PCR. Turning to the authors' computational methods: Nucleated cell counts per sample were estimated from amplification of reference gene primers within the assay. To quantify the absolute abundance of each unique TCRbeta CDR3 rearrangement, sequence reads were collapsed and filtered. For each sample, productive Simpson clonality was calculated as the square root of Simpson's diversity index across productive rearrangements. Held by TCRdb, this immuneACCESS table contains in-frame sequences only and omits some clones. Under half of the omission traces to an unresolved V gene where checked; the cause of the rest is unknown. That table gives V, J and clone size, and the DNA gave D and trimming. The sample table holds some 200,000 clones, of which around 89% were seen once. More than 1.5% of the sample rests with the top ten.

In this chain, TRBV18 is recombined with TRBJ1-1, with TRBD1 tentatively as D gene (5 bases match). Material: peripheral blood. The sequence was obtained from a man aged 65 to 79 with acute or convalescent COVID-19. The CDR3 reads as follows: CASSLGGLNTEAFF. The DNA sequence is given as TGTGCCAGCTCACTCGGGGGACTAAACACTGAAGCTTTCTTT.